This TCR beta chain was sequenced during a study of human T cells and chemical hapten exposure. For the study at large: On the upper back, patch tests were applied with 0.01% DPC and read at 6 days. The patient population, which was mostly female, had alopecia areata, totalis or universalis.

Study-level points and caveats: Sensitizing with DPC caused no change in TCRs above 1 in 1000 frequency.

V lost 6 bases to trimming and J lost 3 bases; unmatched junction nucleotides: 3. Germline V gene data show CDR1 as SQVTM and CDR2 as ANQGSEA. The CDR3 sequence is 12 residues long. Comments on this clonotype: The antigen remains undetermined.

TCRdb re-called the RACE reads with MiXCR, one entry per CDR3 protein. Here the sample spans around 75,000 distinct CDR3 sequences, 10% being singletons. Time point meaning: patch test 2, 6 weeks after DPC sensitization. The sample's treatment: therapeutic diphenylcyclopropenone sensitization with weekly scalp DPC. Blood sampling occurred before each patch-test application. The rearrangement links TRBV29-1 to TRBJ2-7, with TRBD2 identical over 9 bases. The source is a woman between 45 and 65 years old with alopecia areata. Some clones in this sample may be carry-over from other donors' samples. The source was whole blood, collected in connection with sensitization to the hapten diphenylcyclopropenone (DPC). CDR3 bases: TGCAGCGTAGCGGGAGGACTCTACGAGCAGTACTTC. Its translation is CSVAGGLYEQYF.